Listed here are 16 T cell receptor beta chains from one sample, sequenced in a study of T-cell reconstitution after alpha-beta-depleted transplantation in children. Molecular barcoding with unique molecular identifiers was used for the TCRbeta library. TCRdb ran MiXCR on the PCR reads and lists one entry per CDR3 protein. This table holds about 97,000 distinct CDR3 sequences, under 9% found once. This specimen was PBMCs, taken before TCRalphabeta/CD19-depleted stem cell transplant. These receptors came from a boy younger than 10 with acute lymphoblastic leukemia, due to receive a stem cell transplant.

This clonotype was picked up many times. V usage is TRBV20-1 and J usage is TRBJ1-2, with 8 bases fitting TRBD1. Germline lookup yields CDR1 DFQATT and CDR2 SNEGSKA (reference sequence). The CDR3 is 16 amino acids. V dropped 3 bases and J dropped 4; count of bases not matched to a gene: 13. The CDR3 DNA follows: TGCAGTGCTAGGGGACAGGAGGCTTTAACCTTCTATGGCTACACCTTC. It yields the protein CSARGQEALTFYGYTF.

This clonotype showed up many times. The rearrangement uses TRBV5-1 and TRBJ2-1, with 7 nucleotides matching TRBD2. Losses at the gene ends were 0 bases for V and 0 bases for J; bases not matched to a gene: 3. Germline V gives CDR1 SGHRS, CDR2 YFSETQ. CDR3 length equals 16 residues. The CDR3 sequence: CASSLEASGSYNEQFF. CDR3 sequence (DNA): TGCGCCAGCAGCTTGGAGGCTAGCGGCTCCTACAATGAGCAGTTCTTC.

This clonotype was seen many times. V gene TRBV5-1 combines with J gene TRBJ2-1, with 8 positions matching TRBD2. The CDR3 runs to 15 residues. Per the germline V gene, CDR1 is SGHRS and CDR2 is YFSETQ. V lost 3 bases to trimming and J lost 5 bases; unmatched junction nucleotides: 7. CDR3 in amino acids: CASSSQGGGHNEQFF. The CDR3 bases are TGCGCCAGCAGCTCCCAGGGCGGGGGGCACAATGAGCAGTTCTTC.

The V and J genes are TRBV7-3 and TRBJ2-1; tentatively, D is TRBD2 (6 bases). CDR1 and CDR2 (germline): SGHTA, FQGTGA. V lost 2 bases and J lost 0, with 8 bases in between. CDR3 length: 15 amino acids. In DNA, the CDR3 is TGTGCCAGCAGCTTAGGACTAAGCTCCTACAATGAGCAGTTCTTC. Translated, it gives CASSLGLSSYNEQFF.

The chain joins TRBV5-1 to TRBJ1-1; 12 bases fit TRBD1. Germline CDR1 SGHRS, CDR2 YFSETQ. The length of the CDR3 is 21 residues. The V segment lost 2 bases and the J segment 3 bases; nucleotides outside the gene matches: 20. The CDR3 coding sequence is TGCGCCAGCAGCTTTTTTGGGACAGGGGGCGTTACAAGGGTAGGCGACACTGAAGCTTTCTTT. Encoded protein: CASSFFGTGGVTRVGDTEAFF. The full variable domain, rest sourced from reference TRBV5-1 and TRBJ1-1, is KAGVTQTPRYLIKTRGQQVTLSCSPISGHRSVSWYQQTPGQGLQFLFEYFSETQRNKGNFPGRFSGRQFSNSRSEMNVSTLELGDSALYLCASSFFGTGGVTRVGDTEAFFGQGTRLTVV.

This CDR3 is CATIYEQYF. The CDR3 DNA reads TGTGCCACCATCTACGAGCAGTACTTC. The chain is built from TRBV24-1 and TRBJ2-7, with D unresolved. Germline V lookup: CDR1 KGHDR, CDR2 SFDVKD. The ends were cut back, 8 bases at V and 3 bases at J, with 1 base in the middle. CDR3 size: 9 residues.

This clonotype was detected ten times or more. The V call is TRBV20-1, the J call TRBJ2-1; 9 bases align to TRBD2. The length of the CDR3 is 15 residues. Germline CDR1 DFQATT, CDR2 SNEGSKA (reference sequence). V trimming: 2 bases; J trimming: 4 bases; junction bases outside the gene matches: 6. The CDR3 nucleotides are TGCAGTGCTAGATCCGGGACTAGCTTTTACAATGAGCAGTTCTTC. Translated: CSARSGTSFYNEQFF.

This clonotype was observed a handful of times. At one end, the junction sequence differs from germline, possibly due to a read error. This chain joins TRBV29-1 and TRBJ2-7; no reliable D call. The germline gives CDR1 SQVTM, CDR2 ANQGSEA. The length of the CDR3 is 13 residues. This CDR3 reads CSVGVSTPYGQYF. The CDR3 bases are TGCAGCGTTGGCGTCAGTACCCCCTACGGGCAGTACTTC.

The V and J genes are TRBV2 and TRBJ1-2; D is uncertain. The CDR3 sequence is 15 residues long. V was clipped by 11 bases and J by 5 bases, with 24 bases between them. Germline V CDR1 and CDR2: SNHLY, FYNNEI. This chain's CDR3 is CAGYSPGALLYGYTF. CDR3 DNA sequence: TGTGCCGGTTACTCTCCCGGCGCTCTCCTATATGGCTACACCTTC.

This clonotype was detected many times. The rearrangement joins TRBV5-6 to TRBJ2-2; D possibly corresponds to TRBD1 (6 bases). The CDR3 is 14 residues long. CDR1 SGHDT and CDR2 YYEEEE come from the germline V gene. V was pared by 1 base and J by 5 bases, with 9 bases between. The CDR3: CASSLSGVTGELFF. The CDR3 coding sequence is TGTGCCAGCAGCTTGTCAGGGGTAACCGGGGAGCTGTTTTTT.

The J gene is TRBJ2-7, the V gene TRBV5-8; weak D call: TRBD1 (6 bases). The germline V and J ends were trimmed by 4 bases and 3 bases, with 17 bases remaining between them. In germline, CDR1 is SGHTS, CDR2 YDEGEE. The CDR3 is made up of 15 amino acids. The CDR3 DNA is TGTGCCAGCAGCCGTAGACAGGCTGGCGTCTACGAGCAGTACTTC. It codes for CASSRRQAGVYEQYF. The full variable domain, its missing parts supplied by reference TRBV5-8 and TRBJ2-7, is EAGVTQSPTHLIKTRGQQATLRCSPISGHTSVYWYQQALGLGLQFLLWYDEGEERNRGNFPPRFSGRQFPNYSSELNVNALELEDSALYLCASSRRQAGVYEQYFGPGTRLTVT.

This clonotype has more than one count but fewer than ten. The chain employs TRBV7-9 and TRBJ1-5, with D tentatively TRBD1 (6 bases). Deletions cut 3 bases from V and 2 bases from J, with 8 bases between. Germline CDR1 reads SEHNR; CDR2 reads FQNEAQ (reference sequence). This CDR3 spans 14 amino acids. The CDR3 coding sequence is TGTGCCAGCAGCTTTGCAGGGGGCAATCAGCCCCAGCATTTT. Translation gives CASSFAGGNQPQHF.

J is TRBJ2-3 and V is TRBV6-1; D is ambiguous. V was clipped by 1 base and J by 0 bases, with 8 bases between them. Germline assignment: CDR1 MNHNS and CDR2 SASEGT. The CDR3 runs 15 residues. CDR3 residues: CASSEDATSTDTQYF. CDR3 DNA: TGTGCCAGCAGTGAAGATGCGACTAGCACAGATACGCAGTATTTT.

The chain is built from TRBV18 and TRBJ2-3; TRBD2 agrees at 9 bases. V shed 2 bases, J shed 1 base, and the junction held 1 base outside the gene matches. CDR1 and CDR2 (germline): KGHSH, LQKENI. This CDR3 region has 15 residues. The CDR3 reads CASSPASGGTDTQYF. CDR3 bases: TGTGCCAGCTCACCAGCTAGCGGGGGCACAGATACGCAGTATTTT. The entire variable domain, with the rest obtained from reference TRBV18 and TRBJ2-3, is as follows: NAGVMQNPRHLVRRRGQEARLRCSPMKGHSHVYWYRQLPEEGLKFMVYLQKENIIDESGMPKERFSAEFPKEGPSILRIQQVVRGDSAAYFCASSPASGGTDTQYFGPGTRLTVL.

This clonotype turned up a few times. The rearrangement links TRBV6-2 or TRBV6-3 to TRBJ2-1, with 14 bases lining up with TRBD2. The CDR3 has 17 amino acids. With V trimmed by 0 bases and J by 4 bases, 2 bases remained unmatched. Looked up from germline, CDR1 is MNHEY and CDR2 is SVGEGT. CDR3 region: CASSYSGLAGVYNEQFF. CDR3 sequence (DNA): TGTGCCAGCAGTTACTCGGGACTAGCGGGGGTTTACAATGAGCAGTTCTTC.

The rearrangement joins TRBV29-1 to TRBJ2-5; a possible D gene is TRBD2 (6 bases). The germline V gene encodes CDR1 SQVTM and CDR2 ANQGSEA. This CDR3 is built from 12 residues. V gave up 7 bases and J gave up 4 bases, with 13 bases separating them. The CDR3 loop is CSATPGGETQYF. The CDR3 DNA is TGCAGCGCTACCCCCGGGGGAGAGACCCAGTACTTC.